The present T cell receptor (beta chain) was sequenced within a study of T cell repertoires in cytomegalovirus infection (dated by TCRdb to the late 2010s). For context, the study as a whole: The peptide stimulations were aimed at well-studied HLA-B-restricted epitopes as well as recently identified HLA-C-restricted CMV epitopes, whose presentation resists viral immunomodulation. The HLA type of each donor mattered for the analysis, because public TCR beta signatures pointed to carriage of CMV infection along with the matching HLA type.

What the study reported, not specific to this receptor: The ex vivo response was dominated by HLA-C-restricted CMV-specific TCR beta clonotypes, and the single most frequent clonotype in two of eight donors was supplied by these HLA-C-restricted clonotypes. In both this cohort and an independent cohort of several hundred donors, the cumulative frequency of public TCR beta family members distinguished carriers of CMV infection plus the relevant HLA type.

Instrument on record: Illumina HiSeq 1500. Using fastp at Q25 and MiXCR, TCRdb reprocessed the public reads and kept productive beta chains. Identical CDR3 proteins give one entry, which carries the most common genes and DNA. For this sample the table gives about 700,000 distinct CDR3 sequences, of which about 33% were detected only once. The top ten clonotypes cover about 20% of the sample. CDR1 and CDR2 are read off the germline V gene as SNHLY and FYNNEI. The CDR3 numbers 16 residues from cysteine through phenylalanine. Only CDR3 DNA remains: 48 bases, in frame from the first base. The junction carries 14 bases between V and J, which are trimmed by 4 bases and 2 bases respectively. The meaning of the sample's treatment or condition label: in vitro stimulation with specific CMV peptide epitopes to enrich CMV-specific T cells. On this clonotype itself: The clone's antigen remains unknown. No much larger clone exists at a distance of one base, and base qualities are not known.

The chain links TRBV2 with TRBJ2-2; no D gene call is confident. This sequence was found in a human donor in good health (CMV status not recorded). Some clones in this sample may be carry-over from other donors' samples. The sequencing used cultured PBMCs, collected from culture after CMV antigen stimulation. The encoded CDR3 is CASSVYGSDNTGELFF. The nucleotide sequence is TGTGCCAGCAGTGTCTACGGGTCAGATAACACCGGGGAGCTGTTTTTT.